The 3 T cell receptor beta chains below come from one sample, sequenced in a study of blood T cell repertoires in COVID-19. Data came from immunoSEQ multiplex PCR; TCRdb stores just in-frame clones and leaves some out. The sample contains over 200,000 clones, approximately 80% of which appear only once. The source material was PBMCs or T cells enriched from blood (not recorded which). Receptor source: a man between 60 and 70 years old who had recovered from COVID-19.

The rearrangement uses TRBV2 and TRBJ1-5; D is undetermined. This CDR3 region has 13 residues. Germline values: CDR1 SNHLY, CDR2 FYNNEI. V lost 1 base, J lost 8 bases, and 9 bases lay in between. The chain's CDR3 is CASSEVRVEPQHF. In nucleotides, the CDR3 is TGTGCCAGCAGTGAAGTTCGGGTGGAGCCCCAGCATTTT.

The chain employs TRBV7-6 and TRBJ2-1; the match to TRBD2 covers 14 bases. Looked up from germline, CDR1 is SGHVS and CDR2 is FNYEAQ. V lost 6 bases and J lost 8; bases outside the gene matches: 6. This CDR3 contains 15 residues. CDR3 loop: CASRTGLAGVHEQFF. The CDR3 nucleotides read TGTGCCAGCAGAACGGGACTAGCGGGGGTCCATGAGCAGTTCTTC.

The chain carries TRBV5-4 and TRBJ1-2; 10 bases agree with TRBD1. Germline CDR1 reads SGHNT; CDR2 reads YYREEE (reference sequence). This CDR3 is built from 14 residues. V dropped 0 bases and J dropped 8; count of bases not matched to a gene: 4. DNA for the CDR3: TGTGCCAGCAGCTTGGGTGGGACAGGGGAAGGCTACACCTTC. It specifies CASSLGGTGEGYTF.